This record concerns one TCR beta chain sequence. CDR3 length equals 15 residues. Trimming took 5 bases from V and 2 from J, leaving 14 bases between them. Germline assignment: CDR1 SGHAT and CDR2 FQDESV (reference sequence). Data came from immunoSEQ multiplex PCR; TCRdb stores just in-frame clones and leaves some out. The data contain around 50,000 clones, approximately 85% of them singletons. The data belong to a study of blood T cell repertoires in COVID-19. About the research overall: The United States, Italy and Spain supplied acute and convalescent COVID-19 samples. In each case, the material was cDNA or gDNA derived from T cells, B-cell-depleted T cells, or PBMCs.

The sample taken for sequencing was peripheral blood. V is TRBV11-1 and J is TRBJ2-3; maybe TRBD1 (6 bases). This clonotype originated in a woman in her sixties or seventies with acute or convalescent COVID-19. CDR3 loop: CASSPRTEFTDTQYF. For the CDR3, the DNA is TGTGCCAGCAGCCCTCGGACAGAGTTCACAGATACGCAGTATTTT.